This T cell receptor beta chain derives from a study of CD8 T cells in Susac syndrome. Germline CDR1 is DFQATT and CDR2 is SNEGSKA (reference sequence). V lost 1 base, J lost 6 bases, and 8 bases stayed unmatched. This CDR3 has 14 amino acids. Random hexamers were used to reverse transcribe the RNA input (roughly 0.5 to 1 ug). One entry per CDR3 protein, called by TCRdb with MiXCR from the immunoSEQ multiplex PCR reads. Of some 150,000 distinct CDR3 sequences listed, approximately 93% were seen once; the top ten hold 0.2% to 0.25%. This chain uses TRBV20-1 with TRBJ1-2; 7 bases agree with TRBD1. What was sequenced was CD8+ T cells from PBMCs. The receptor's source is a human donor with multiple sclerosis. The CDR3 sequence is CSARGNQGVNGYTF. In DNA, the CDR3 is TGCAGTGCTAGAGGAAACCAGGGGGTGAATGGCTACACCTTC.